A single T cell receptor (beta chain) is shown here with its context. Its antigen is undetermined. Germline CDR1 reads SNHLY; CDR2 reads FYNNEI. The CDR3 has 16 amino acids. Trimming took 2 bases from V and 5 from J, leaving 18 bases between them. These data come from a study of CD8+CD57+ T cells in acquired aplastic anemia. Overall study findings and caveats: The same twenty-nine CD8+ CDR3 sequences occurred in patients and in controls.

An expansion of CD8+CD57+ cells by flow cytometry had been shown in patients chosen for sequencing. TCR beta VDJ and CDR3 profiling used genomic DNA as template. TCRdb reprocessed the reads with MiXCR, giving one entry per CDR3 protein. The sample carries 260,000 or so distinct CDR3 sequences, approximately 45% recorded once. The chain employs TRBV2 and TRBJ1-1; possible D gene TRBD1, 6 bases. The material sequenced was sorted CD4+, CD8+, or CD8+CD57+ T cells (not recorded which) from PBMCs. The source of this sequence is a human donor with aplastic anemia. The CDR3 here is CASSEIGSGRGTEAFF. CDR3 bases: TGTGCCAGCAGTGAAATCGGATCGGGGAGGGGGACTGAAGCTTTCTTT.